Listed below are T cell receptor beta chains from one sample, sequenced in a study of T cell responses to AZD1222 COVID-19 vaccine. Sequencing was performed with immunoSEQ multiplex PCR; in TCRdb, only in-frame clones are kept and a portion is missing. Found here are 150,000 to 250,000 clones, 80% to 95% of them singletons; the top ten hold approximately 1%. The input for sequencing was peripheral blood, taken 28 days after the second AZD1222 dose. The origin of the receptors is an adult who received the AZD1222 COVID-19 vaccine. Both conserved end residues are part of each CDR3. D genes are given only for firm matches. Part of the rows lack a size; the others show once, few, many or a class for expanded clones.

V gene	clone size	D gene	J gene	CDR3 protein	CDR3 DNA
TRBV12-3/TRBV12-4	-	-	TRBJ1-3	CAGLGSSGNTIYF	TGTGCCGGTCTCGGTAGCTCTGGAAACACCATATATTTT
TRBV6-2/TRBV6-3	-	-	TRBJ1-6	CASSYIIGLNSPLHF	TGTGCCAGCAGTTACATCATCGGACTGAATTCACCCCTCCACTTT
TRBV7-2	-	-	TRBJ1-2	CASSLATGQSYGYTF	TGTGCCAGCAGCTTAGCGACGGGGCAGTCGTATGGCTACACCTTC
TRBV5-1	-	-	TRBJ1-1	CASSSPSAGEAFF	TGCGCCAGCAGCTCTCCCTCGGCGGGTGAAGCTTTCTTT
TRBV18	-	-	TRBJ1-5	CASSPAVNNQPQHF	TGTGCCAGCTCACCTGCCGTTAACAATCAGCCCCAGCATTTT
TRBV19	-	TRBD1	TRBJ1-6	CASRGTAFNSPLHF	TGTGCCAGCCGCGGGACAGCCTTTAATTCACCCCTCCACTTT
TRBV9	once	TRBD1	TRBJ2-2	CASSVSQGASGELFF	TGTGCCAGCAGCGTATCCCAGGGGGCGAGCGGGGAGCTGTTTTTT
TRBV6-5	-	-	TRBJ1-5	CASNPTTGSNQPQHF	TGTGCCAGCAACCCGACAACAGGGAGCAATCAGCCCCAGCATTTT
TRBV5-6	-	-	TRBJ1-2	CASSTPGLSYGYTF	TGTGCCAGCAGCACACCGGGACTCAGCTATGGCTACACCTTC
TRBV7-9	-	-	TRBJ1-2	CASSPSLDTSNYGYTF	TGTGCCAGCAGCCCCTCCCTCGACACATCTAACTATGGCTACACCTTC
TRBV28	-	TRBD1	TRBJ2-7	CASSPGQTYEQYF	TGTGCCAGCAGTCCGGGACAGACCTACGAGCAGTACTTC
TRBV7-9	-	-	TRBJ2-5	CASSLFVGTEQETQYF	TGTGCCAGCAGCTTATTTGTGGGGACGGAACAAGAGACCCAGTACTTC
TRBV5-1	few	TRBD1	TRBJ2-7	CASSATGVGYEQYF	TGCGCCAGCAGCGCAACAGGGGTTGGCTACGAGCAGTACTTC
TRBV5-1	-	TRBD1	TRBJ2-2	CASTQYRGQGNGELFF	TGCGCCAGCACCCAATACCGGGGACAGGGAAACGGGGAGCTGTTTTTT
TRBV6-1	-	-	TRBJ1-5	CASSEAGSNQPQHF	TGTGCCAGCAGTGAAGCGGGGAGCAATCAGCCCCAGCATTTT
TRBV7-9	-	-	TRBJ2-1	CASSLVNEQFF	TGTGCCAGCAGCTTGGTCAATGAGCAGTTCTTC
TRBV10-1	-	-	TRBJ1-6	CASSENSTCQNSPLHF	TGCGCCAGCAGTGAAAATTCCACATGCCAGAATTCACCCCTCCACTTT
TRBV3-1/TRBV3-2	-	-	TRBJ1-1	CASSQDYRVTEAFF	TGTGCCAGCAGCCAAGACTACAGGGTCACTGAAGCTTTCTTT
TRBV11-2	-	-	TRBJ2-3	CASSPSYTQYF	TGTGCCAGCAGCCCATCGTATACGCAGTATTTT
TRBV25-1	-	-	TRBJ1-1	CASSEYLKAEAFF	TGTGCCAGCAGTGAATACTTGAAGGCTGAAGCTTTCTTT
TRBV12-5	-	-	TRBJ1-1	CASGSGTEAFF	TGTGCTAGTGGCTCCGGGACTGAAGCTTTCTTT
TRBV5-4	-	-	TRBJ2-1	CASSLVGFYNEQFF	TGTGCCAGCAGCTTGGTGGGGTTCTACAATGAGCAGTTCTTC
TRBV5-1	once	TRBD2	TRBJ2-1	CASSLGLLAGANYNEQFF	TGCGCCAGCAGCTTGGGTCTTTTAGCGGGGGCTAACTACAATGAGCAGTTCTTC
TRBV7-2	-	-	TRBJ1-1	CASSSQVGTEAFF	TGTGCCAGCAGCTCACAGGTGGGCACTGAAGCTTTCTTT
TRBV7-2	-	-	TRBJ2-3	CASTPAGLDTQYF	TGTGCCAGCACGCCCGCGGGGCTAGATACGCAGTATTTT
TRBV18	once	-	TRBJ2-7	CASSPGTVSYEQYF	TGTGCCAGCTCACCCGGGACGGTATCCTACGAGCAGTACTTC
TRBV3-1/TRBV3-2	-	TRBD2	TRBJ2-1	CASSSWTSSIEQFF	TGTGCCAGCAGCTCTTGGACTAGCTCCATTGAGCAGTTCTTC
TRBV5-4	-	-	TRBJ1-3	CASSLKGVGNTIYF	TGTGCCAGCAGCTTGAAGGGGGTCGGAAACACCATATATTTT
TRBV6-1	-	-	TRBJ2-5	CASSELWGEETQYF	TGTGCCAGCAGTGAGCTTTGGGGTGAGGAGACCCAGTACTTC
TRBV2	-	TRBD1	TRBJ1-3	CASSVGTGSGNTIYF	TGTGCCAGCAGCGTTGGGACAGGCTCTGGAAACACCATATATTTT
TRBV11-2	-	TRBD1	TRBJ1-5	CASSLDRNNQPQHF	TGTGCCAGCAGCCTGGACAGGAACAATCAGCCCCAGCATTTT
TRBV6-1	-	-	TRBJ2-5	CASSERTSIGHF	TGTGCCAGCAGTGAACGGACCTCTATCGGCCACTTC
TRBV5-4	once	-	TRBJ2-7	CASSLALFGEQYF	TGTGCCAGCAGCTTGGCGTTATTCGGGGAGCAGTACTTC
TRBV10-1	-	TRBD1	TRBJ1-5	CAGTGVPNQPQHF	TGCGCCGGGACAGGGGTACCCAATCAGCCCCAGCATTTT
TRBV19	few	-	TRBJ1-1	CASSIDQQAGVVAFF	TGTGCCAGTAGTATAGATCAGCAGGCGGGCGTGGTGGCTTTCTTT
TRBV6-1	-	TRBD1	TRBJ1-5	CASSERGGTGTVLGNQPQHF	TGTGCCAGCAGTGAAAGGGGGGGGACAGGGACGGTATTGGGCAATCAGCCCCAGCATTTT
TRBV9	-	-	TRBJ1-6	CASSVAGEDYNSPLHF	TGTGCCAGCAGCGTAGCGGGGGAGGACTATAATTCACCCCTCCACTTT
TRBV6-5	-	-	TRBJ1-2	CASSYGTYNYGYTF	TGTGCCAGCAGTTACGGCACATACAACTATGGCTACACCTTC
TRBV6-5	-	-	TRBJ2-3	CASSYSGTDTQYF	TGTGCCAGCAGTTACTCAGGCACAGATACGCAGTATTTT